This TCR beta chain came from a study of control samples from healthy donors and cancer patients. Repertoires were generated with immunoSEQ multiplex PCR, while TCRdb's copy carries only in-frame clones and drops some. The sample records some 130,000 clones, roughly 89% being singletons. This CDR3 has 15 residues. Losses at the gene ends were 4 bases for V and 5 bases for J; bases not matched to a gene: 10. CDR1 and CDR2 (germline): LNHDA, SQIVND (reference sequence). This TCR derives from a man in his fifties with head and neck cancer. V usage is TRBV19 and J usage is TRBJ1-2; 7 bases match TRBD1. Sequencing was done on a sample of PBMCs. The CDR3 is CASSSAVGGAYGYTF. CDR3 nucleotides: TGTGCCAGTAGTAGCGCGGTAGGGGGCGCTTATGGCTACACCTTC.